This paragraph covers one TCR beta chain sequence. From germline, CDR1 is PRHDT and CDR2 FYEKMQ (reference sequence). CDR3 length equals 14 residues. The V and J ends lost 6 bases and 0 bases respectively, with 12 bases between them. In the source study's methods: Estimation of nucleated cell counts relied on the amplification of reference gene primers. Data came from immunoSEQ multiplex PCR; TCRdb stores just in-frame clones and leaves some out. The DNA gave D and trimming, while V, J and clone size come from that table. This table has about 140,000 clones, approximately 85% appearing once. This sample was included in a study of blood T cell repertoires in COVID-19.

The specimen was peripheral blood. The sequence was obtained from a man in his fifties with acute or convalescent COVID-19. The chain carries TRBV13 and TRBJ2-7; a weak D match, TRBD2 (7 bases). The DNA of the CDR3 is TGTGCCAGCAGACATAGGGGGGGCTCCTACGAGCAGTACTTC. The encoded protein is CASRHRGGSYEQYF.